These 3 T cell receptor beta chains originate from one sample sequenced in a study of vaccination effects on CD4 cells after COVID-19. Having been cultured for about ten days, the cells underwent CD4+ T cell isolation. Libraries were prepared by immunoSEQ multiplex PCR; TCRdb keeps only in-frame clonotypes and omits some of them. The table lists tens of thousands of clones, roughly 60% of them singletons. Their specific antigens are unknown. The sample in question was CD4+ T cells from PBMCs cultured without peptide, obtained before COVID-19 vaccination. These TCRs come from a human donor who received a COVID-19 vaccine.

V usage is TRBV18 and J usage is TRBJ2-2; unclear D gene. Trimming stripped 0 bases from V and 1 base from J, with 9 bases between. CDR3 length: 16 amino acids. The germline CDR1 and CDR2 sequences are KGHSH and LQKENI. The CDR3 DNA reads TGTGCCAGCTCACCACCGGTGACTGTGAACACCGGGGAGCTGTTTTTT. This gives the protein CASSPPVTVNTGELFF. The full variable domain, with the rest looked up from reference TRBV18 and TRBJ2-2, is NAGVMQNPRHLVRRRGQEARLRCSPMKGHSHVYWYRQLPEEGLKFMVYLQKENIIDESGMPKERFSAEFPKEGPSILRIQQVVRGDSAAYFCASSPPVTVNTGELFFGEGSRLTVL.

The chain links TRBV28 to TRBJ2-3; 10 bases line up with TRBD1. The junction had 5 bases not matched to a gene; V was cut back by 4 bases and J by 13 bases. The germline V gene has CDR1 MDHEN and CDR2 SYDVKM. The CDR3 covers 12 residues. The CDR3: CASSSSGTGEYF. The CDR3 DNA follows: TGTGCCAGCAGTTCATCCGGGACAGGGGAGTATTTT.

The chain couples TRBV6-1 to TRBJ2-2, with 9 bases aligning to TRBD1. The ends lost 1 base at V and 5 bases at J; junction bases unmatched: 8. Germline assignment: CDR1 MNHNS and CDR2 SASEGT. This CDR3 contains 17 residues. The CDR3 region has the DNA TGTGCCAGCAGTGAAGAACCGACAGGGGGTAGGACCGGGGAGCTGTTTTTT. The encoded protein is CASSEEPTGGRTGELFF.